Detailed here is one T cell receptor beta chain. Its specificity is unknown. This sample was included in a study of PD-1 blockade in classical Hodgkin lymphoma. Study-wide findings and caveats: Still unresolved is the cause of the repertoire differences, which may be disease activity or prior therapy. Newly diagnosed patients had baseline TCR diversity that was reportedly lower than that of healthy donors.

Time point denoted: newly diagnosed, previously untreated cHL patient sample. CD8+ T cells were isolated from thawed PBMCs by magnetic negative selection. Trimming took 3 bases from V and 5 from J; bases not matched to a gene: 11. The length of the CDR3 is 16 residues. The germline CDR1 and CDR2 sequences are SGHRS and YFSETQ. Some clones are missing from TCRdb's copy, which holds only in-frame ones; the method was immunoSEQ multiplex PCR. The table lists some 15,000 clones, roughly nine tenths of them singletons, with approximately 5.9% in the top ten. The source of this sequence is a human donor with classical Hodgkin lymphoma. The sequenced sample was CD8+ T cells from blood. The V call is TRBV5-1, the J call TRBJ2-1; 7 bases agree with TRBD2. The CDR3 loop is CASSSPGGTTNNEQFF. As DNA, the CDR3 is TGCGCCAGCAGCTCGCCTGGAGGGACTACTAACAATGAGCAGTTCTTC.